The sequence of this T cell receptor (beta chain) was determined in a study of T cell changes during pregnancy in multiple sclerosis. The V segment lost 4 bases and the J segment 4 bases; nucleotides outside the gene matches: 12. The CDR3 extends over 17 amino acids. The germline gives CDR1 SGHRS, CDR2 YFSETQ. Sequenced by immunoSEQ multiplex PCR; TCRdb stores in-frame clones only, minus some. Seen here are fewer than 55,000 clones, around 90% observed once, and the top ten hold under 6.5%. The V gene is TRBV5-1, the J gene TRBJ2-7, with 12 bases aligning to TRBD2. The source of this sequence is a female donor in good health, enrolled as a control in a pregnancy study. Material: peripheral blood, obtained after pregnancy. The CDR3, as DNA: TGCGCCAGCAGCCCAACTAGCGGGGGGCCTCTAAGGTACGAGCAGTACTTC. Amino acid sequence: CASSPTSGGPLRYEQYF.